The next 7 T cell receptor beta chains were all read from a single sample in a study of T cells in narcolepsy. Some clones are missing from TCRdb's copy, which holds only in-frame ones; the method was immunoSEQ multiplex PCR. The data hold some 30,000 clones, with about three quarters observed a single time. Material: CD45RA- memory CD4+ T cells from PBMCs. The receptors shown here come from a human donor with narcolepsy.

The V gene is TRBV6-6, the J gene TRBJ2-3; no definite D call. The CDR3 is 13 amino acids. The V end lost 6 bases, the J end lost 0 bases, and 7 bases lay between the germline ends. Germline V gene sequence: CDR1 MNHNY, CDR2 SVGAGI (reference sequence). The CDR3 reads CASREISTDTQYF. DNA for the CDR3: TGTGCCAGCAGAGAGATTAGCACAGATACGCAGTATTTT.

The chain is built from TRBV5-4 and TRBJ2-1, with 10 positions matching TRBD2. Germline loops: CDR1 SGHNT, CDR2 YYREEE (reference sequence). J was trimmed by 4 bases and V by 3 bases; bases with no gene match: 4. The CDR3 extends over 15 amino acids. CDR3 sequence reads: CASSSPLAGYNEQFF. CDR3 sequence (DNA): TGTGCCAGCAGCTCTCCACTAGCGGGGTACAATGAGCAGTTCTTC.

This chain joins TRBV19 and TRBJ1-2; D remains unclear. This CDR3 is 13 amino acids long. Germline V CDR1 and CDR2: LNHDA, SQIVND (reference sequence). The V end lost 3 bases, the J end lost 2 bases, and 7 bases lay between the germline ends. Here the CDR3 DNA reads TGTGCCAGTAGTATGCTGTCGAACTATGGCTACACCTTC. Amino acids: CASSMLSNYGYTF. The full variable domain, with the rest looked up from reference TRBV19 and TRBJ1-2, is DGGITQSPKYLFRKEGQNVTLSCEQNLNHDAMYWYRQDPGQGLRLIYYSQIVNDFQKGDIAEGYSVSREKKESFPLTVTSAQKNPTAFYLCASSMLSNYGYTFGSGTRLTVV.

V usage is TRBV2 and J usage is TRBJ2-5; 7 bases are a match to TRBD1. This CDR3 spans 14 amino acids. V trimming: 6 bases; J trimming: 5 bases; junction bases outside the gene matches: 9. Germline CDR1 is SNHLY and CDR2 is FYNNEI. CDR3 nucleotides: TGTGCCAGCAGCCCTGACAGGGTTAAGGAGACCCAGTACTTC. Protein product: CASSPDRVKETQYF. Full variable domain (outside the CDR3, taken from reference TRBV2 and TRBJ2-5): EPEVTQTPSHQVTQMGQEVILRCVPISNHLYFYWYRQILGQKVEFLVSFYNNEISEKSEIFDDQFSVERPDGSNFTLKIRSTKLEDSAMYFCASSPDRVKETQYFGPGTRLLVL.

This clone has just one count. The CDR3 DNA reads as TGTGCCAGCAGCTTGGTCGGGGTCGGGGAGCTGTTTTTT. Translation: CASSLVGVGELFF. V usage is TRBV5-4 and J usage is TRBJ2-2, with a weak D call TRBD2 (5 bases). V dropped 0 bases and J dropped 7 bases, with 7 bases sitting between them. The CDR3 contains 13 residues. Per germline, CDR1 SGHNT and CDR2 YYREEE (reference sequence).

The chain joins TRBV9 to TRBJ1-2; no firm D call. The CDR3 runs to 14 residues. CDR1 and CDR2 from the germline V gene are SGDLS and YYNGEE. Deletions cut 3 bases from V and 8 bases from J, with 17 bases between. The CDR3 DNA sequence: TGTGCCAGCAGCGGTAGCCCCCGAGGCCGGGGCTACACCTTC. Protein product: CASSGSPRGRGYTF.

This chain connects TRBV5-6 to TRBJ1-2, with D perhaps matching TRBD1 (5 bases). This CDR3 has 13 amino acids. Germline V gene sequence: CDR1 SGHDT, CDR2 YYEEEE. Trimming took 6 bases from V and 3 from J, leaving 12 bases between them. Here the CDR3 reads CASTPGDHYGYTF. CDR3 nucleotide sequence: TGTGCCAGCACTCCGGGGGACCACTATGGCTACACCTTC.